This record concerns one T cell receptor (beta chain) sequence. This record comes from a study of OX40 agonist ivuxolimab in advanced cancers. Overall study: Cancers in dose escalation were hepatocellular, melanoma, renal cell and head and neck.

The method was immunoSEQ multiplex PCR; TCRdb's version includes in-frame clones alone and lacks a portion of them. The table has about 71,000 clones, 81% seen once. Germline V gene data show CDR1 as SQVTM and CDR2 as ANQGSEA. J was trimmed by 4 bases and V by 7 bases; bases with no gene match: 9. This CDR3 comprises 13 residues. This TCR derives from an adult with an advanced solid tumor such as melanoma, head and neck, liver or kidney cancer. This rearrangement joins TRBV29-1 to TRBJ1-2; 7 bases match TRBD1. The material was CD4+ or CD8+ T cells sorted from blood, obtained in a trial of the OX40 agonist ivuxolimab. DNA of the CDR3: TGCAGCGCGAAAGAGGGGGCGAGCTATGGCTACACCTTC. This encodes CSAKEGASYGYTF.